The source of this TCR beta chain is a study of multiple sclerosis patients with progressive multifocal leukoencephalopathy. The CDR3 spans 16 residues. CDR1 SGDLS and CDR2 YYNGEE come from the germline V gene. V trimming: 4 bases; J trimming: 1 base; junction bases outside the gene matches: 6. Profiled with immunoSEQ multiplex PCR; TCRdb holds only in-frame clones, not every one. The table shows about 25,000 clones, with approximately 89% occurring only once. Time point specified: about a year of natalizumab therapy. This sequence joins TRBV9 and TRBJ2-1; the match to TRBD1 covers 9 bases. The specimen comprised PBMCs, sampled from a patient treated with natalizumab. This TCR came from a man in his thirties or forties with multiple sclerosis. CDR3: CASSIGQGISYNEQFF. In DNA, the CDR3 is TGTGCCAGCAGCATCGGACAGGGGATTTCCTACAATGAGCAGTTCTTC. Together with reference TRBV9 and TRBJ2-1, the CDR3 gives the full variable domain: DSGVTQTPKHLITATGQRVTLRCSPRSGDLSVYWYQQSLDQGLQFLIQYYNGEERAKGNILERFSAQQFPDLHSELNLSSLELGDSALYFCASSIGQGISYNEQFFGPGTRLTVL.